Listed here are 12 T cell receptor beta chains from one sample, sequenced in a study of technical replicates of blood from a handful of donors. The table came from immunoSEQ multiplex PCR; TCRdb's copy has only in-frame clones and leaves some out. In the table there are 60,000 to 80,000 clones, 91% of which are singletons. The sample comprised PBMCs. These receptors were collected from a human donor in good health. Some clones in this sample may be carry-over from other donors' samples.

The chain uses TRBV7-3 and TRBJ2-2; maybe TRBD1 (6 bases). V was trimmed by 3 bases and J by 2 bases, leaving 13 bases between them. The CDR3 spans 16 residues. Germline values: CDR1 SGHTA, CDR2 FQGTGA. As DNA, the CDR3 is TGTGCCAGCAGCTTTACCGGGACACCAAACACCGGGGAGCTGTTTTTT. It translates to CASSFTGTPNTGELFF.

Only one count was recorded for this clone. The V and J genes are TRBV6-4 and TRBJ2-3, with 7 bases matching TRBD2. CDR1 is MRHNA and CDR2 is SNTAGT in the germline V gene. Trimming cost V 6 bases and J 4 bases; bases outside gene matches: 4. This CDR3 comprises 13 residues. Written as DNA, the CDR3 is TGTGCCAGCAGCATGGGGGGGGCAGATACGCAGTATTTT. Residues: CASSMGGADTQYF.

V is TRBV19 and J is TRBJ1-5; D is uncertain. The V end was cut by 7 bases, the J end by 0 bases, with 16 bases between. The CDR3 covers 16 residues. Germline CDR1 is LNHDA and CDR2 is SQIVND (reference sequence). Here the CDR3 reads CASNPGRKNSNQPQHF. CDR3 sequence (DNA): TGTGCCAGTAACCCAGGCAGGAAAAATAGCAATCAGCCCCAGCATTTT.

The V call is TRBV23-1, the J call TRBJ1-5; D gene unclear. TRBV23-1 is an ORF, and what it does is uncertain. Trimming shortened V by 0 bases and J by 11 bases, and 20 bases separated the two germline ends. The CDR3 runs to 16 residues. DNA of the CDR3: TGCGCCAGCAGTCAATCGTTCCGTGGAGGGCCCACGTCCCAGCATTTT. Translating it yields CASSQSFRGGPTSQHF.

Here the CDR3 reads CASSLSGGPQETQYF. DNA of the CDR3: TGTGCCAGCAGCTTAAGCGGGGGACCCCAAGAGACCCAGTACTTC. The rearrangement links TRBV7-3 to TRBJ2-5, with 7 bases fitting TRBD2. The V and J ends lost 1 base and 1 base, in that order; junction bases with no gene match: 3. The CDR3 totals 15 residues. Germline V lookup: CDR1 SGHTA, CDR2 FQGTGA.

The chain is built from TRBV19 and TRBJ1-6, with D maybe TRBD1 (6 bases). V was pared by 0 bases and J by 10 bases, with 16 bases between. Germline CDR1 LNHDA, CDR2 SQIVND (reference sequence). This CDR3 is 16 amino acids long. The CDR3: CASSIDQGGMGSPLHF. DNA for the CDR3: TGTGCCAGTAGTATAGATCAAGGGGGTATGGGCTCACCCCTCCACTTT.

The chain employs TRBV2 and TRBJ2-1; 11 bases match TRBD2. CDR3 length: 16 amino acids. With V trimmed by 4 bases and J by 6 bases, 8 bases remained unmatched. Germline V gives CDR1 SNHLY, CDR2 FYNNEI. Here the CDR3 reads CASSALLAGGLNEQFF. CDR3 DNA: TGTGCCAGCAGTGCTCTGCTAGCGGGGGGACTCAATGAGCAGTTCTTC. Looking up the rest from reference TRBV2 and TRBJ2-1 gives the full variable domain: EPEVTQTPSHQVTQMGQEVILRCVPISNHLYFYWYRQILGQKVEFLVSFYNNEISEKSEIFDDQFSVERPDGSNFTLKIRSTKLEDSAMYFCASSALLAGGLNEQFFGPGTRLTVL.

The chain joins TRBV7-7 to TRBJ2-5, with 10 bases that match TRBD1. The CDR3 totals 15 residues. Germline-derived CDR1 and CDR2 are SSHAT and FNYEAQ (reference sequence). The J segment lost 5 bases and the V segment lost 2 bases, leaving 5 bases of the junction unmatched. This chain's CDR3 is CASSLTDRGSETQYF. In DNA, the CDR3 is TGTGCCAGCAGCTTAACGGACAGGGGGTCGGAGACCCAGTACTTC.

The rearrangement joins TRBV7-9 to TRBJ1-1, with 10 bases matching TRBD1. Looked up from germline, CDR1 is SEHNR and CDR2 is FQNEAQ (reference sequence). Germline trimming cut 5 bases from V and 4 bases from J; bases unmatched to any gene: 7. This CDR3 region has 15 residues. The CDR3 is CASSHLTGGITEAFF. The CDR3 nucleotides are TGTGCCAGCAGCCATTTGACAGGGGGCATCACTGAAGCTTTCTTT.

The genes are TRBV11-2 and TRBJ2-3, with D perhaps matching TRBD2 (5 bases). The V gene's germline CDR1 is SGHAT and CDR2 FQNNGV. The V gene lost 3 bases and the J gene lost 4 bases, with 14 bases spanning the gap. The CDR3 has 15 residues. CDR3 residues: CASSFPRGFSDTQYF. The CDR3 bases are TGTGCCAGCAGCTTTCCCCGGGGTTTTTCAGATACGCAGTATTTT.

CDR3 protein: CASNTGTSNHEQFF. CDR3 sequence (DNA): TGTGCCAGCAACACCGGGACTAGCAACCATGAGCAGTTCTTC. The V call is TRBV5-4, the J call TRBJ2-1, with 9 bases aligning to TRBD2. The CDR3 consists of 14 residues. Trimming took 6 bases from V and 8 from J; bases not matched to a gene: 9. CDR1 is SGHNT, CDR2 YYREEE, per germline (reference sequence).

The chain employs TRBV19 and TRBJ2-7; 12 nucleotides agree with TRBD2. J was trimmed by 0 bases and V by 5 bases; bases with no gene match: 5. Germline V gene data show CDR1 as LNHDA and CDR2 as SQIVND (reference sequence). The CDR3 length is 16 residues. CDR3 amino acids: CASSLRLAGASYEQYF. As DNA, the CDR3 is TGTGCCAGTAGTTTGAGACTAGCGGGGGCCTCCTACGAGCAGTACTTC.